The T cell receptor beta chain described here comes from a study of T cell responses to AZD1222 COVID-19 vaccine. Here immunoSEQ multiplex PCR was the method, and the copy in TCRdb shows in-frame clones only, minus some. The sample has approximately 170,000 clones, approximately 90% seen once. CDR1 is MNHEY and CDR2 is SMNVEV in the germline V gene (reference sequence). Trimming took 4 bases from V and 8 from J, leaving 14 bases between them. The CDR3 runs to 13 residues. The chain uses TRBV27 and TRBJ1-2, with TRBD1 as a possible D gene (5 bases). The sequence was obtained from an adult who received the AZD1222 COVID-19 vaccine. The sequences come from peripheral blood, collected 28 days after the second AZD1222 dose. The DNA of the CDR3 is TGTGCCAGCAGTTCCGAAACAGGAGTGGGCTACACCTTC. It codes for CASSSETGVGYTF.